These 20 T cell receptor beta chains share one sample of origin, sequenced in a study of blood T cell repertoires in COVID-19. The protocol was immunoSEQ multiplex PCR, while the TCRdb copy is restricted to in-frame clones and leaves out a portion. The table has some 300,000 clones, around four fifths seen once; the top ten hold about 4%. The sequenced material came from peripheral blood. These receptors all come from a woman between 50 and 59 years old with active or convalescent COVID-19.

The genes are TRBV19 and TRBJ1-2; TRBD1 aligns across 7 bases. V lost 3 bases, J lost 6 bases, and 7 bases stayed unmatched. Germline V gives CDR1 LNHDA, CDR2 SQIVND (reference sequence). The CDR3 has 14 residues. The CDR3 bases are TGTGCCAGTAGTATCCTCAGGGGGAGAGATGGCTACACCTTC. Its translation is CASSILRGRDGYTF.

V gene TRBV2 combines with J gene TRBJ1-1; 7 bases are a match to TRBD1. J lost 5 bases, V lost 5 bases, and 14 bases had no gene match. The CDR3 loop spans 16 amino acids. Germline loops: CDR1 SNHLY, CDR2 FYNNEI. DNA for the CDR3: TGTGCCAGCAGTTTCAAAGGGGGCAGGGCGGGAACTGAAGCTTTCTTT. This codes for CASSFKGGRAGTEAFF.

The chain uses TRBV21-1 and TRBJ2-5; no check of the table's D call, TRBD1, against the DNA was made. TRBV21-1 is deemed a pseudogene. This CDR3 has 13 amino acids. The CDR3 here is CATPGCPGETQYF. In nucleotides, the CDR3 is TGTGCCACTCCAGGGTGCCCGGGAGAGACCCAGTACTTC.

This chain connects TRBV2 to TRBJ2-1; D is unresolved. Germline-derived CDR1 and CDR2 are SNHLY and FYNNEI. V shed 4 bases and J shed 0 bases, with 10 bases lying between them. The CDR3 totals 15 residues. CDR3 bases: TGTGCCAGCAGTGTGAGCGTGAGCTCCTACAATGAGCAGTTCTTC. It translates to CASSVSVSSYNEQFF.

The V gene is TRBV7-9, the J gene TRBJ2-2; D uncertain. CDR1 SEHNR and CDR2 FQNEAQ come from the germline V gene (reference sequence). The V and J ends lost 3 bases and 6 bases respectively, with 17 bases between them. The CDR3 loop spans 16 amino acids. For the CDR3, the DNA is TGTGCCAGCAGCTTTTTAGCCTCGAGTAGTCCCGGGGAGCTGTTTTTT. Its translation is CASSFLASSSPGELFF. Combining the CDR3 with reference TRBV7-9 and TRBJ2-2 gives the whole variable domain DTGVSQNPRHKITKRGQNVTFRCDPISEHNRLYWYRQTLGQGPEFLTYFQNEAQLEKSRLLSDRFSAERPKGSFSTLEIQRTEQGDSAMYLCASSFLASSSPGELFFGEGSRLTVL.

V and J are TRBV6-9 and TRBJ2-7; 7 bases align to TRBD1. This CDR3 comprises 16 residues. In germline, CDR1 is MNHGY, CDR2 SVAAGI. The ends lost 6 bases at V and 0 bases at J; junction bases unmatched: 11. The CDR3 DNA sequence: TGTGCCAGCAGAACGGCCGGACAGGACAGCTCCTACGAGCAGTACTTC. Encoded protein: CASRTAGQDSSYEQYF.

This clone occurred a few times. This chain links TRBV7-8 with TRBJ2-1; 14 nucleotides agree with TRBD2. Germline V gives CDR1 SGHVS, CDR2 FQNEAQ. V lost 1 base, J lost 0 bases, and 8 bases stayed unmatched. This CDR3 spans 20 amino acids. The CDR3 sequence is CASSLERWTSGGSSYNEQFF. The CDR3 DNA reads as TGTGCCAGCAGCTTAGAGAGGTGGACTAGCGGGGGGAGCTCCTACAATGAGCAGTTCTTC.

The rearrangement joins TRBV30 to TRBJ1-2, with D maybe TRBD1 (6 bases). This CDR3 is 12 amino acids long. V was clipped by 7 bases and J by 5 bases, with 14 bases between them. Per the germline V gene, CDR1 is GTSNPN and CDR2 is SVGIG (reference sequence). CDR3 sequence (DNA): TGTGCCTACCAGACAGGAACATATGGCTACACCTTC. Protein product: CAYQTGTYGYTF. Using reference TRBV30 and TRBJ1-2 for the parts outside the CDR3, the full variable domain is SQTIHQWPATLVQPVGSPLSLECTVEGTSNPNLYWYRQAAGRGLQLLFYSVGIGQISSEVPQNLSASRPQDRQFILSSKKLLLSDSGFYLCAYQTGTYGYTFGSGTRLTVV.

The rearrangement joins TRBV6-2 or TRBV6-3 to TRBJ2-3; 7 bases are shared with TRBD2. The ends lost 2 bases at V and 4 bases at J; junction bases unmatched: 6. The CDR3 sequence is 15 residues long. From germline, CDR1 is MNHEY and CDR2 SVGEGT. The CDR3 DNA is TGTGCCAGCAGTTACCTCCGACTAGCCTCAGATACGCAGTATTTT. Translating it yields CASSYLRLASDTQYF.

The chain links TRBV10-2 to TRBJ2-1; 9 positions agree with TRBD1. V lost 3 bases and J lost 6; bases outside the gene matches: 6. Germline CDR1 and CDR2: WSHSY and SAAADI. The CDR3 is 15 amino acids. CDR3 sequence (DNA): TGCGCCAGCAGTGATAGGGACAGGGTGGGCAATGAGCAGTTCTTC. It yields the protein CASSDRDRVGNEQFF.

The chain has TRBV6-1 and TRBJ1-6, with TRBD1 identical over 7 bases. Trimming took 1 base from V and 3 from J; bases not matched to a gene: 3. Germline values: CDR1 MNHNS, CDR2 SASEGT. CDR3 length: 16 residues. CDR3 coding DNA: TGTGCCAGCAGTGAAGTTTCAGGGGGCTATAATTCACCCCTCCACTTT. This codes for CASSEVSGGYNSPLHF.

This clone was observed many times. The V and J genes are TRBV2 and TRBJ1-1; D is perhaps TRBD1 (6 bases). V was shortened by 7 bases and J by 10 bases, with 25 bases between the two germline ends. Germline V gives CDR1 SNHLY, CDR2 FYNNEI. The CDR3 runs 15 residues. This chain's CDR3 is CASTRGGSVLGIAFF. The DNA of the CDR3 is TGTGCCAGCACCCGCGGGGGCTCGGTCCTCGGAATAGCTTTCTTT.

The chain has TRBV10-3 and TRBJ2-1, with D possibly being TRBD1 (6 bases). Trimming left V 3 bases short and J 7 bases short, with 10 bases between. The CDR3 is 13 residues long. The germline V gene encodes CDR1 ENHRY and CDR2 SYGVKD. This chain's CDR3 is CAISDRTGNEQFF. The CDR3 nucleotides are TGTGCCATCAGTGATCGAACAGGGAATGAGCAGTTCTTC.

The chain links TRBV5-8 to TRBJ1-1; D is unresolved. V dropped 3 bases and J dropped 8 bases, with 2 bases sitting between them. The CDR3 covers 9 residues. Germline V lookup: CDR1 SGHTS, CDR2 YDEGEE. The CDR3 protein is CASSSEAFF. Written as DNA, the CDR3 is TGTGCCAGCAGCTCGGAAGCTTTCTTT. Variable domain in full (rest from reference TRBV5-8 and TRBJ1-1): EAGVTQSPTHLIKTRGQQATLRCSPISGHTSVYWYQQALGLGLQFLLWYDEGEERNRGNFPPRFSGRQFPNYSSELNVNALELEDSALYLCASSSEAFFGQGTRLTVV.

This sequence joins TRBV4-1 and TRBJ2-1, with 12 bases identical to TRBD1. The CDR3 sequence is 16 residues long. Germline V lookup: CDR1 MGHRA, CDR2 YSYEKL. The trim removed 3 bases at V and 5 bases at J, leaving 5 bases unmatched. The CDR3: CASSHQGQGANNEQFF. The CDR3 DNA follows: TGCGCCAGCAGCCACCAGGGACAGGGGGCTAACAATGAGCAGTTCTTC.

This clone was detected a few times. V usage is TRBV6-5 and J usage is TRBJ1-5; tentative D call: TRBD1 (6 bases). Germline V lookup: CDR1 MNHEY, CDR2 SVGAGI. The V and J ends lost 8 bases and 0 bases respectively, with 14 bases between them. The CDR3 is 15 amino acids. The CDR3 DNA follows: TGTGCCAGCTTGATAACAGGGTATAGCAATCAGCCCCAGCATTTT. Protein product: CASLITGYSNQPQHF.

The CDR3 DNA follows: TGTGCCAGGGGGGGAGCGGGAAAGAAGGACGAGCAGTACTTC. This encodes CARGGAGKKDEQYF. V usage is TRBV2 and J usage is TRBJ2-7, with 7 bases identical to TRBD2. Germline V gene lookup returns CDR1 SNHLY and CDR2 FYNNEI. The V segment lost 9 bases and the J segment 5 bases; nucleotides outside the gene matches: 13. The CDR3 has 14 residues.

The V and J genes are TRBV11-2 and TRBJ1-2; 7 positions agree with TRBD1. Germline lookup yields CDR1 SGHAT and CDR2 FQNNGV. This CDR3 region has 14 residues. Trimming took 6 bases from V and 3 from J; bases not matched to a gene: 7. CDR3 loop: CASSPGQPYYGYTF. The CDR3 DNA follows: TGTGCCAGCAGTCCGGGACAGCCCTACTATGGCTACACCTTC.

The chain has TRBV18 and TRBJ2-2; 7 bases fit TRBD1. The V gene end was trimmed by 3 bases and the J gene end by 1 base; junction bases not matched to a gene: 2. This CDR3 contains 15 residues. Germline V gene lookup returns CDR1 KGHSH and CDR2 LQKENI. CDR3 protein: CASSPTGKNTGELFF. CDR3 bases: TGTGCCAGCTCACCGACAGGGAAGAACACCGGGGAGCTGTTTTTT.

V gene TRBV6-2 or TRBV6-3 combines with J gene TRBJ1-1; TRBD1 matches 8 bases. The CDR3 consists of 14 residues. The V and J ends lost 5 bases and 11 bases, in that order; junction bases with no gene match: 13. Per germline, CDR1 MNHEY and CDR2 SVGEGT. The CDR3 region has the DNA TGTGCCAGCAGTCCCGCTCGGACAGGGAGGGTGGCTTTCTTT. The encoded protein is CASSPARTGRVAFF.